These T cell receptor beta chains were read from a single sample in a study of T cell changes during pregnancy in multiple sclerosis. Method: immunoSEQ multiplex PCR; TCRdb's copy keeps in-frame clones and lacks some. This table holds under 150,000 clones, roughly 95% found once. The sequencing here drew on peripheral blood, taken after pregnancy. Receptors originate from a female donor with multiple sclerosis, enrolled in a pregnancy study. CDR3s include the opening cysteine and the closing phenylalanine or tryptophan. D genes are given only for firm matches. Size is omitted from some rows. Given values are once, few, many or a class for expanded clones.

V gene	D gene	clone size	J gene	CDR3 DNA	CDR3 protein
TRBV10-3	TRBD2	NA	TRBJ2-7	TGTGCCATCAGTGGCGGGAGCTCCGAGCAGTACTTC	CAISGGSSEQYF
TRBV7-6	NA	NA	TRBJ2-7	TGTGCCAGCAGCTTAGAGGTGGGGGGCTCCTACGAGCAGTACTTC	CASSLEVGGSYEQYF
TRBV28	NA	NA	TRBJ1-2	TGTGCCAGCAGTTTATCGGGGGGAGTCGTACATGACTATGGCTACACCTTC	CASSLSGGVVHDYGYTF
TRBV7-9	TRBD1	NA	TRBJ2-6	TGTGCCAGCAGCCCTAAGACAGGGGCGGCCTCTGGGGCCAACGTCCTGACTTTC	CASSPKTGAASGANVLTF
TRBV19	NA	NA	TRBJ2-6	TGTGCCAGTAGTCCCTACCAAATCTCTGGGGCCAACGTCCTGACTTTC	CASSPYQISGANVLTF
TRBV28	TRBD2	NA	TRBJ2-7	TGTGCCAGCAGTTTACGGAGCGGGAGCTCCTACGAGCAGTACTTC	CASSLRSGSSYEQYF
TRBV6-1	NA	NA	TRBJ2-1	TGTGCCAGCAGCGAAGGCGGTTTCTCCTACAATGAGCAGTTCTTC	CASSEGGFSYNEQFF
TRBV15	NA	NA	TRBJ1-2	TGTGCCACCAGCAGACCGGGGGAGAACTATGGCTACACCTTC	CATSRPGENYGYTF
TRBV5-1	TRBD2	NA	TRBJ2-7	TGCGCCAGCAGCTTGGCCGGGACTAGCCGTACCTCCGAGCAGTACTTC	CASSLAGTSRTSEQYF
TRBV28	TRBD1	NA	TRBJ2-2	TGTGCCAGCATCAACAGGGGTAATAAGAACACCGGGGAGCTGTTTTTT	CASINRGNKNTGELFF
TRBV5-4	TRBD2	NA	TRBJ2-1	TGTGCCAGCAGCCAGGAACTAGCGGGCCAGGACAATGAGCAGTTCTTC	CASSQELAGQDNEQFF
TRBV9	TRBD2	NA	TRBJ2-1	TGTGCCAGCAGCGTAGATTCCGGACTAGCGGGAGGAGGTGGGTATGAGCAGTTCTTC	CASSVDSGLAGGGGYEQFF
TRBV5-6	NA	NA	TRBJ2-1	TGTGCCAGCAGCCCTTCCGGGACAACCTACAATGAGCAGTTCTTC	CASSPSGTTYNEQFF
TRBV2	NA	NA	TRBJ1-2	TGTGCCAGCAACCAGGGGCTAAACTATGGCTACACCTTC	CASNQGLNYGYTF
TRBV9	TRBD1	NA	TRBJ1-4	TGTGCCAGCAGCGTAGACTCGGGACAGACTAATGAAAAACTGTTTTTT	CASSVDSGQTNEKLFF
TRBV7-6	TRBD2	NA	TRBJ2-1	TGTGCCAGCAGCTTAGCGCGGGGAGGGGTATATGAGCAGTTCTTC	CASSLARGGVYEQFF
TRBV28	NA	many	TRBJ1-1	TGTGCCAGCAGTTTAAAGTCCAGGGTCGGCGCTGAAGCTTTCTTT	CASSLKSRVGAEAFF
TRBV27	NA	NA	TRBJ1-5	TGTGCCAGCAGTCTGTCTTACAATCAGCCCCAGCATTTT	CASSLSYNQPQHF
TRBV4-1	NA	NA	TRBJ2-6	TGCGCCAGCAGCCAAGAGGATTGGGGCGTATCTGGGGCCAACGTCCTGACTTTC	CASSQEDWGVSGANVLTF
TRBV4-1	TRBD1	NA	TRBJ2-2	TGCGCCAGCAGCCATCCGGAAACCGGACAGGGGAAACCCGGGGAGCTGTTTTTT	CASSHPETGQGKPGELFF
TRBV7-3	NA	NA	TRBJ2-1	TGTGCCAGCAGCTTAAAGTACAGGGCCCTGCCTAACTACAATGAGCAGTTCTTC	CASSLKYRALPNYNEQFF
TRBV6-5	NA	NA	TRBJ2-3	TGTGCCAGCTCGGGCGGTATGGGGGCCACAGATACGCAGTATTTT	CASSGGMGATDTQYF
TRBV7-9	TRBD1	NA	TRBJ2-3	TGTGCCAGCAGCTCTAAATTGGCCGGGACAGGGGCCGGAGATACGCAGTATTTT	CASSSKLAGTGAGDTQYF
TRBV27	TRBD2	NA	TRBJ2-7	TGTGCCACCGGACTAGCGGGAGCTGGGGGATTTTACGAGCAGTACTTC	CATGLAGAGGFYEQYF
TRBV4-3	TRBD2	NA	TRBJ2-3	TGCGCCAGCAGCCAAGAGAATAGCGGGAGAAAAGATACGCAGTATTTT	CASSQENSGRKDTQYF